One and the same sample provided the 20 T cell receptor beta chains below, sequenced in a study of neurological immune-mediated disorders. Via MiXCR, TCRdb re-called the 5' RACE reads, giving one row per CDR3 protein. The sample shows under 45,000 distinct CDR3 sequences, 20% to 25% of them seen only once. The time point is: technical triplicate 3. The sample consisted of PBMCs. Source of these receptors: a man aged 55 to 70 with HTLV-1-associated myelopathy (HAM/TSP).

In its sample, this clonotype was seen many times. The chain links TRBV25-1 to TRBJ2-7, with a tentative D call TRBD1 (6 bases). V lost 3 bases to trimming and J lost 7 bases, with 13 bases between them. CDR1 is MGHDK and CDR2 is SYGVNS in the germline V gene. The CDR3 is made up of 13 amino acids. The DNA of the CDR3 is TGTGCCAGCAGTGATCACAGGGCAGGGGAGCAGTACTTC. It codes for CASSDHRAGEQYF.

This clonotype was counted at least ten times. The V and J genes are TRBV5-1 and TRBJ2-1, with D possibly TRBD2 on 6 matching bases. Germline values: CDR1 SGHRS, CDR2 YFSETQ. Trimming took 5 bases from V and 1 from J, leaving 10 bases between them. The CDR3 has 14 amino acids. The CDR3 bases are TGCGCCAGCAGTGGCCGGGGGTCCTACAATGAGCAGTTCTTC. It specifies CASSGRGSYNEQFF.

This clonotype has ten or more counts. CDR3: CASRGTASPNQPQHF. The CDR3 DNA is TGCGCCAGCAGGGGGACAGCTTCACCTAATCAGCCCCAGCATTTT. The chain is built from TRBV10-2 and TRBJ1-5, with 7 bases lining up with TRBD1. The germline gives CDR1 WSHSY, CDR2 SAAADI. The CDR3 covers 15 residues. J lost 4 bases, V lost 6 bases, and 9 bases had no gene match.

This clonotype was observed many times. V is TRBV12-3 or TRBV12-4 and J is TRBJ1-2; unclear D gene. CDR3 length: 13 residues. V lost 1 base to trimming and J lost 3 bases, with 6 bases between them. CDR3 DNA sequence: TGTGCCAGCAGTTTAGGGGAGGACTATGGCTACACCTTC. Its translation: CASSLGEDYGYTF.

This clonotype was found a few times. The chain links TRBV27 to TRBJ2-1; D might be TRBD2 (6 bases). This CDR3 has 15 residues. Germline-derived CDR1 and CDR2 are MNHEY and SMNVEV (reference sequence). V was cut by 5 bases and J by 5 bases, with 16 bases left in between. CDR3 DNA: TGTGCCAGCAGTATAAGCCGGGACTTCCACAATGAGCAGTTCTTC. This codes for CASSISRDFHNEQFF.

This clonotype was detected many times. At one boundary the junction diverges from the germline segment, which might be a read error. The V and J genes are TRBV6-1 and TRBJ2-1; 7 nucleotides agree with TRBD2. The CDR3 length is 16 residues. Germline V gives CDR1 MNHNS, CDR2 SASEGT. CDR3 bases: TGTGCCAGCAGCGAAGCGGGGCGGGAGTGGGGGGGTGAGCAGTTCTTC. This encodes CASSEAGREWGGEQFF.

Ten or more counts support this clonotype. The rearrangement joins TRBV20-1 to TRBJ2-3; 7 bases agree with TRBD2. Germline V lookup: CDR1 DFQATT, CDR2 SNEGSKA (reference sequence). CDR3 length: 17 amino acids. V shed 0 bases, J shed 2 bases, and the junction held 11 bases outside the gene matches. Written as DNA, the CDR3 is TGCAGTGCTAGAGATCGTGGGCGGGAGTGGCCCACAGATACGCAGTATTTT. Its translation: CSARDRGREWPTDTQYF.

The rearrangement uses TRBV11-2 and TRBJ2-4; 8 bases agree with TRBD1. CDR1 and CDR2 from the germline V gene are SGHAT and FQNNGV. The CDR3 spans 15 residues. The J segment lost 5 bases and the V segment lost 2 bases, leaving 5 bases of the junction unmatched. CDR3 protein: CASSLRQGFQNIQYF. The CDR3 DNA reads TGTGCCAGCAGCTTAAGACAGGGGTTCCAAAACATTCAGTACTTC.

This clonotype was observed at least ten times. The chain has TRBV5-1 and TRBJ2-5; D is undetermined. The CDR3 sequence is 12 residues long. Germline-derived CDR1 and CDR2 are SGHRS and YFSETQ. V gave up 0 bases and J gave up 4 bases, with 4 bases separating them. The CDR3 spells CASSLARETQYF. The CDR3 bases are TGCGCCAGCAGCTTGGCAAGAGAGACCCAGTACTTC.

This clonotype has only one observation. V usage is TRBV5-1 and J usage is TRBJ2-1; 12 bases agree with TRBD2. J gave up 3 bases and V 5 bases, and 6 bases lay outside the gene matches. The CDR3 totals 16 residues. Germline CDR1 and CDR2: SGHRS and YFSETQ. Here the CDR3 reads CASRGLAGGYYNEQFF. The DNA for the CDR3 is TGCGCCAGCAGGGGGCTAGCGGGAGGGTACTACAATGAGCAGTTCTTC. Filled out from reference TRBV5-1 and TRBJ2-1, the complete variable domain reads KAGVTQTPRYLIKTRGQQVTLSCSPISGHRSVSWYQQTPGQGLQFLFEYFSETQRNKGNFPGRFSGRQFSNSRSEMNVSTLELGDSALYLCASRGLAGGYYNEQFFGPGTRLTVL.

This clonotype occurred many times. The chain employs TRBV12-3 or TRBV12-4 and TRBJ2-3, with D hard to call. The CDR3 is 13 residues long. The ends were cut back, 3 bases at V and 3 bases at J, with 7 bases in the middle. Here the CDR3 DNA reads TGTGCCAGCAGTTTTCTAGGGACAGATACGCAGTATTTT. This encodes CASSFLGTDTQYF.

This clonotype has more than one count but fewer than ten. The chain joins TRBV29-1 to TRBJ2-1; 7 bases are shared with TRBD2. Germline lookup yields CDR1 SQVTM and CDR2 ANQGSEA. The CDR3 runs to 14 residues. V lost 7 bases and J lost 0; bases outside the gene matches: 6. The CDR3 nucleotides read TGCAGCGCTTTGGGGGGGGGCTCCTACAATGAGCAGTTCTTC. Amino acids: CSALGGGSYNEQFF.

This clonotype was picked up many times. The rearrangement joins TRBV12-3 or TRBV12-4 to TRBJ2-2; 7 bases fit TRBD2. The junction had 2 bases not matched to a gene; V was cut back by 0 bases and J by 1 base. The CDR3 totals 16 residues. The CDR3 DNA is TGTGCCAGCAGTTTAGCGGCTAGCGGGAACACCGGGGAGCTGTTTTTT. Translation: CASSLAASGNTGELFF.

This clonotype was counted at least ten times. The chain links TRBV20-1 to TRBJ2-3, with TRBD2 matching 9 bases. J was trimmed by 6 bases and V by 2 bases; bases with no gene match: 9. Per germline, CDR1 DFQATT and CDR2 SNEGSKA (reference sequence). CDR3 length: 15 residues. CDR3 region: CSARSSGRRGDTQYF. The CDR3 DNA follows: TGCAGTGCTAGATCCAGCGGGAGGAGAGGGGATACGCAGTATTTT.

This clonotype was detected ten times or more. J is TRBJ2-2 and V is TRBV20-1; D is possibly TRBD1 or TRBD2 (5 bases each). CDR3 length equals 15 residues. The ends were cut back, 3 bases at V and 6 bases at J, with 17 bases in the middle. Germline CDR1 and CDR2: DFQATT and SNEGSKA (reference sequence). CDR3: CSASTMRGNPGELFF. In DNA, the CDR3 is TGCAGTGCTAGTACCATGAGGGGTAACCCCGGGGAGCTGTTTTTT.

This clonotype was found many times. The chain recombines TRBV28 with TRBJ1-2, with D perhaps matching TRBD1 (6 bases). The germline V gene encodes CDR1 MDHEN and CDR2 SYDVKM. V dropped 6 bases and J dropped 4 bases, with 21 bases sitting between them. The CDR3 runs 16 residues. This chain's CDR3 is CASSLAGDGVLYGYTF. The CDR3 nucleotides are TGTGCCAGCAGCTTGGCAGGGGATGGGGTACTCTATGGCTACACCTTC.

This clonotype was recorded many times. The chain carries TRBV20-1 and TRBJ2-1, with TRBD1 identical over 9 bases. V was clipped by 4 bases and J by 2 bases; unmatched bases: 3. The V gene's germline CDR1 is DFQATT and CDR2 SNEGSKA (reference sequence). There are 14 residues in the CDR3. The CDR3 region has the DNA TGCAGTGCTAACAGGGGGCCCACCTACAATGAGCAGTTCTTC. Translated: CSANRGPTYNEQFF.

The gene calls are TRBV30 and TRBJ1-5; 8 bases fit TRBD1. Germline V gene lookup returns CDR1 GTSNPN and CDR2 SVGIG (reference sequence). This CDR3 comprises 14 residues. The ends lost 1 base at V and 4 bases at J; junction bases unmatched: 3. CDR3 nucleotides: TGTGCCTGGAGTGACAGGGGGGGGAATCAGCCCCAGCATTTT. Residues: CAWSDRGGNQPQHF.

This clonotype was observed many times. The chain uses TRBV7-8 and TRBJ1-5, with D possibly matching TRBD1 (5 bases). Germline V CDR1 and CDR2: SGHVS, FQNEAQ. V was trimmed by 3 bases and J by 4 bases, leaving 13 bases between them. This CDR3 is built from 15 residues. The CDR3 DNA follows: TGTGCCAGCAGCTTGTCGCGGGGGGGTAATCAGCCCCAGCATTTT. As protein: CASSLSRGGNQPQHF. Together with reference TRBV7-8 and TRBJ1-5, the CDR3 gives the full variable domain: GAGVSQSPRYKVAKRGQDVALRCDPISGHVSLFWYQQALGQGPEFLTYFQNEAQLDKSGLPSDRFFAERPEGSVSTLKIQRTQQEDSAVYLCASSLSRGGNQPQHFGDGTRLSIL.

This clonotype was detected ten times or more. The V and J genes are TRBV5-1 and TRBJ2-7; TRBD2 is a possible D gene (6 bases). This CDR3 has 15 amino acids. The germline gives CDR1 SGHRS, CDR2 YFSETQ. V was cut by 7 bases and J by 1 base, with 18 bases left in between. DNA of the CDR3: TGCGCCAGCCGCCCGAGTGGGGGACTTTCCTACGAGCAGTACTTC. Its protein is CASRPSGGLSYEQYF.